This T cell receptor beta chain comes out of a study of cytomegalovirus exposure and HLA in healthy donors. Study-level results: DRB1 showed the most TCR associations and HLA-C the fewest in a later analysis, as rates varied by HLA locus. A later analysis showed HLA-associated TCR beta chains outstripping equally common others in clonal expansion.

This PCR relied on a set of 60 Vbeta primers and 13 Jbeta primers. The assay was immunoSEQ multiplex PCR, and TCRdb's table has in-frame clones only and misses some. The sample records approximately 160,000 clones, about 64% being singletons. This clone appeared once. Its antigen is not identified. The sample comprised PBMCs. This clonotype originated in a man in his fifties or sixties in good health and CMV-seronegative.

The CDR3 bases are TGTGCCAGCCTCGGACAGCTTTACAATGAGCAGTTCTTC. Translated: CASLGQLYNEQFF. The chain combines TRBV7-9 with TRBJ2-1, with D possibly matching TRBD1 (6 bases). This CDR3 region has 13 residues. Germline assignment: CDR1 SEHNR and CDR2 FQNEAQ (reference sequence). Trimming removed 8 bases at V and 4 bases at J, with 12 bases between. The whole variable domain, filled in from reference TRBV7-9 and TRBJ2-1, reads DTGVSQNPRHKITKRGQNVTFRCDPISEHNRLYWYRQTLGQGPEFLTYFQNEAQLEKSRLLSDRFSAERPKGSFSTLEIQRTEQGDSAMYLCASLGQLYNEQFFGPGTRLTVL.